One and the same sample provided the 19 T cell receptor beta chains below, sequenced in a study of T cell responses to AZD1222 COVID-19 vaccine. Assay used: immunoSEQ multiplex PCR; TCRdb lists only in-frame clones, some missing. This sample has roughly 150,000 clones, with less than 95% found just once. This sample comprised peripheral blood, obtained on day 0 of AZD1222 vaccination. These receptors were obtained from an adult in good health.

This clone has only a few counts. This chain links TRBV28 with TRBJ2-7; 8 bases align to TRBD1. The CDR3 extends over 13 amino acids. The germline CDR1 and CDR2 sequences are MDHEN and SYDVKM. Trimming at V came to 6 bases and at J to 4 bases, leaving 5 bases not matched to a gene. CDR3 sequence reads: CASRETGEYEQYF. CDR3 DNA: TGTGCCAGCAGGGAGACAGGGGAATACGAGCAGTACTTC.

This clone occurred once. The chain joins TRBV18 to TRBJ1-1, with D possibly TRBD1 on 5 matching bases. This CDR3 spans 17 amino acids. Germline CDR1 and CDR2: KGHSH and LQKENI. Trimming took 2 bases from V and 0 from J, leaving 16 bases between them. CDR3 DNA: TGTGCCAGCTCACCAAGCGAAACGGGGCCCGTGAACACTGAAGCTTTCTTT. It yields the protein CASSPSETGPVNTEAFF. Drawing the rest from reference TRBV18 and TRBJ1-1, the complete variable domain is NAGVMQNPRHLVRRRGQEARLRCSPMKGHSHVYWYRQLPEEGLKFMVYLQKENIIDESGMPKERFSAEFPKEGPSILRIQQVVRGDSAAYFCASSPSETGPVNTEAFFGQGTRLTVV.

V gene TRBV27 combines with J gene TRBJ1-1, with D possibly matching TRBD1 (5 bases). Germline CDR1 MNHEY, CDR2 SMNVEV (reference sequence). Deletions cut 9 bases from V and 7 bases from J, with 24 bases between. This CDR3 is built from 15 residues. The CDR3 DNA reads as TGTGCCAGTGACAACACCTCCAGGGAACCGCGTGAAGCTTTCTTT. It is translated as CASDNTSREPREAFF.

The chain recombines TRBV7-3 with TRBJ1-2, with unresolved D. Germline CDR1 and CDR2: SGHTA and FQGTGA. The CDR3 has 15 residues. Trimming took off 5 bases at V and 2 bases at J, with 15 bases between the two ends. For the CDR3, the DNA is TGTGCCAGCAGCCCCAACACCGGAGGGAACTATGGCTACACCTTC. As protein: CASSPNTGGNYGYTF. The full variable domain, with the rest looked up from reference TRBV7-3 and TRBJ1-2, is GAGVSQTPSNKVTEKGKYVELRCDPISGHTALYWYRQSLGQGPEFLIYFQGTGAADDSGLPNDRFFAVRPEGSVSTLKIQRTERGDSAVYLCASSPNTGGNYGYTFGSGTRLTVV.

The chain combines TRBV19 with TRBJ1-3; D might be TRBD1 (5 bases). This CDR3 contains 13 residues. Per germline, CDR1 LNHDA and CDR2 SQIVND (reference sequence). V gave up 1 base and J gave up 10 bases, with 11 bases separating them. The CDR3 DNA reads TGTGCCAGTAGTATAGGGGCCCGGGGGACCATATATTTT. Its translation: CASSIGARGTIYF.

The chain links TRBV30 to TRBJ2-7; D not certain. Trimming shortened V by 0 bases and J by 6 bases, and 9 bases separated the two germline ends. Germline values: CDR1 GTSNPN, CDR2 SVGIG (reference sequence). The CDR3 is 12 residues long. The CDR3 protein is CAWSVRAGEQYF. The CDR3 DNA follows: TGTGCCTGGAGTGTACGGGCCGGCGAGCAGTACTTC.

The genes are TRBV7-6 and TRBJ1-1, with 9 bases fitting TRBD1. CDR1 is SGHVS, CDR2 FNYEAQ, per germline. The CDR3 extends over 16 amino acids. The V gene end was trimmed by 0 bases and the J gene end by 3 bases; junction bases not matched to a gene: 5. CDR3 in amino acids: CASSLAGTGSDTEAFF. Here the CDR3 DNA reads TGTGCCAGCAGCTTAGCCGGGACAGGGTCGGACACTGAAGCTTTCTTT.

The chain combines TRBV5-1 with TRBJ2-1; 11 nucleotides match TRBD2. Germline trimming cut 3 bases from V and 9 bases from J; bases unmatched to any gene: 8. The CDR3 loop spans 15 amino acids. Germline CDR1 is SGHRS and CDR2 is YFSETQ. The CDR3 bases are TGCGCCAGCAGCTCCCAGACTAGCGGGGAGGCTGAGCAGTTCTTC. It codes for CASSSQTSGEAEQFF.

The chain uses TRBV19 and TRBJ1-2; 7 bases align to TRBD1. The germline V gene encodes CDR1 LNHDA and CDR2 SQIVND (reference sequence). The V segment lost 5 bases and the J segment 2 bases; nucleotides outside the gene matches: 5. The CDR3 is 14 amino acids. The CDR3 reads CASSRQQGNYGYTF. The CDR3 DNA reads TGTGCCAGTAGTCGTCAACAGGGGAACTATGGCTACACCTTC. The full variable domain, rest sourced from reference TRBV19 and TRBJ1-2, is DGGITQSPKYLFRKEGQNVTLSCEQNLNHDAMYWYRQDPGQGLRLIYYSQIVNDFQKGDIAEGYSVSREKKESFPLTVTSAQKNPTAFYLCASSRQQGNYGYTFGSGTRLTVV.

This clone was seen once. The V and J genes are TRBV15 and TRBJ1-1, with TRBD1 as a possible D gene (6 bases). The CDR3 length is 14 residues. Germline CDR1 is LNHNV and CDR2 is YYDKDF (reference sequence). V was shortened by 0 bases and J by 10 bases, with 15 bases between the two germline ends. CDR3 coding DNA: TGTGCCACCAGCAGAGATAGCCAGGGGATGGGAGCTTTCTTT. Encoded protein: CATSRDSQGMGAFF.

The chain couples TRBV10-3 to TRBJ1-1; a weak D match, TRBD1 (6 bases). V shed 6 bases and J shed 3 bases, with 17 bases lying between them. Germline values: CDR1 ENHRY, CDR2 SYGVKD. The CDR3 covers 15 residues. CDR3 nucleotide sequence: TGTGCCATCAGATCAGCGTCGAACAGGGACACTGAAGCTTTCTTT. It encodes CAIRSASNRDTEAFF.

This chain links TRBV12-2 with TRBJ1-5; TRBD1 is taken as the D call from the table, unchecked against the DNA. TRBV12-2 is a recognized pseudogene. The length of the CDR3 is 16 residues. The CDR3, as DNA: TGTGCAAGTCGCTCCCCTCGGCAGGGCCCCAATCAGCCCCAGCATTTT. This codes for CASRSPRQGPNQPQHF.

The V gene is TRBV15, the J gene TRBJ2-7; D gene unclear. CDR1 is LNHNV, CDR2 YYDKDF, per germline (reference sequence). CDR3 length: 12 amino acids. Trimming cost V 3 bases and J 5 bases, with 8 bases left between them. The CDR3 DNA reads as TGTGCCACCAGCAGGGGAAGAAACGAGCAGTACTTC. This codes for CATSRGRNEQYF.

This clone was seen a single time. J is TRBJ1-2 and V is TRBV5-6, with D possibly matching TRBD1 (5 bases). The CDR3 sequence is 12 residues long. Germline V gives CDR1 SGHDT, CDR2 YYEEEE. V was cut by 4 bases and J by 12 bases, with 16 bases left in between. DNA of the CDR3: TGTGCCAGCAGCACGAAGGGGACCCCCCACACCTTC. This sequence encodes CASSTKGTPHTF.

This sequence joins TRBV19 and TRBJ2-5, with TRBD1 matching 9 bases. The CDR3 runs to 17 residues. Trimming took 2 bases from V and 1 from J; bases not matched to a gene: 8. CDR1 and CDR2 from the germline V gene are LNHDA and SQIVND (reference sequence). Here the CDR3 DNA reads TGTGCCAGTAGTATACTCGGGACAGGGAACTTCCAAGAGACCCAGTACTTC. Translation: CASSILGTGNFQETQYF.

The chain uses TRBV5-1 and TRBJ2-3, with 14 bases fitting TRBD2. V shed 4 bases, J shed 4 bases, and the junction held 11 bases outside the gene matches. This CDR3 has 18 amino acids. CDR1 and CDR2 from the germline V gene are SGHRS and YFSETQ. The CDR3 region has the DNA TGCGCCAGCAGCCGGACCGGGACTAGCGGGAGCTACGCAGATACGCAGTATTTT. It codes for CASSRTGTSGSYADTQYF.

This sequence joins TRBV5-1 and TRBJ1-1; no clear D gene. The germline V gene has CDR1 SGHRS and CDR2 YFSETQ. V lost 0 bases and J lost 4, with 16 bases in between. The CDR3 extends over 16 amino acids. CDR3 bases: TGCGCCAGCAGCTTGGGGCCCCAGGCTACGGGCACTGAAGCTTTCTTT. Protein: CASSLGPQATGTEAFF.

The CDR3 is CASSLGTGGSGNTIYF. The CDR3 DNA reads TGTGCCAGCAGCTTAGGCACAGGGGGCTCTGGAAACACCATATATTTT. The chain uses TRBV7-9 and TRBJ1-3, with 8 bases that match TRBD1. With V trimmed by 1 base and J by 0 bases, 2 bases remained unmatched. The CDR3 loop spans 16 amino acids. Per germline, CDR1 SEHNR and CDR2 FQNEAQ (reference sequence).

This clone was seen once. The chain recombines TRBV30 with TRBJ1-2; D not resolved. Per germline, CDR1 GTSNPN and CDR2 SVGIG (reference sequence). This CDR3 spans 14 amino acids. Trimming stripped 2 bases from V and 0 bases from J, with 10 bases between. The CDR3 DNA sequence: TGTGCCTGGAGTAGCGGGGTAGCTAACTATGGCTACACCTTC. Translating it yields CAWSSGVANYGYTF.